This TCR beta chain was obtained from a study of blood T cell repertoires in COVID-19. Germline values: CDR1 LNHDA, CDR2 SQIVND (reference sequence). J was trimmed by 0 bases and V by 6 bases; bases with no gene match: 10. The CDR3 length is 18 residues. This table comes from immunoSEQ multiplex PCR, and its TCRdb copy is limited to in-frame clones, with some not included. The repertoire includes under 250,000 clones, roughly 86% of them detected once, and under 5% sits in the top ten. The TCR originated in a man between 50 and 59 years old with acute or convalescent COVID-19. The chain recombines TRBV19 with TRBJ2-6; 8 positions agree with TRBD1. Sequencing was performed on peripheral blood. Here the CDR3 DNA reads TGTGCCAGTAGGAAGGGCAGGACAGGGAGCTCTGGGGCCAACGTCCTGACTTTC. The encoded protein is CASRKGRTGSSGANVLTF.